The TCR beta chain under discussion was sequenced for a study of blood T cells in healthy people across ages. The use of a sample-barcoded 5' primer and a J-beta primer mix characterized a second PCR of roughly 7 to 11 cycles. Sequencing of every sample gave 3 million or more CDR3-containing paired-end reads. TCRdb re-analysed the 5' RACE reads in MiXCR, keeping a single row per CDR3 protein. The table records about a million distinct CDR3 sequences, roughly 51% of them present only once. In this sample, this clonotype turned up a few times. CDR1 and CDR2 from the germline V gene are SQVTM and ANQGSEA. The CDR3 length is 14 residues.

This chain uses TRBV29-1 with TRBJ2-5; TRBD2 might be the D (5 bases). TRBJ2-7 explains the end of the DNA better; the J call may be wrong. This sequence was found in a woman between 55 and 75 years old in good health. Source material: blood. The CDR3 loop is CSVVPSPGGPEQYF. DNA of the CDR3: TGCAGCGTTGTTCCGTCCCCCGGAGGACCCGAGCAGTACTTC.